Listed below are T cell receptor beta chains from one sample, sequenced in a study of blood T cell repertoires in COVID-19. Measured with immunoSEQ multiplex PCR; TCRdb has only the in-frame clones, and not every one. The table has about 130,000 clones, about 91% seen once. Sequenced input: peripheral blood. The receptor set was obtained from a man aged 45-65 years with acute or convalescent COVID-19. Each CDR3 is given with its conserved first and last residue. The order of the fields is clone size, J gene, D gene, V gene, CDR3 protein, CDR3 DNA. A D gene is named only where the DNA matches it firmly. Not every row has a clone size; where given, it reads once, few, many or a size class.

once	TRBJ1-3	NA	TRBV5-1	CASSYTGGLTGNTIYF	TGCGCCAGCAGCTATACAGGCGGATTAACTGGAAACACCATATATTTT
NA	TRBJ2-2	NA	TRBV27	CASSLSGGLGTGELFF	TGTGCCAGCAGTTTATCTGGCGGACTCGGCACCGGGGAGCTGTTTTTT
NA	TRBJ2-5	TRBD2	TRBV5-1	CASRPGGETQYF	TGCGCCAGCAGGCCGGGGGGAGAGACCCAGTACTTC
NA	TRBJ2-7	NA	TRBV19	CASPRTGGNYEQYF	TGTGCCAGTCCAAGGACAGGAGGGAACTACGAGCAGTACTTC
few	TRBJ2-1	NA	TRBV11-2	CASSPGIATNEQFF	TGTGCCAGCAGCCCAGGAATTGCTACCAATGAGCAGTTCTTC
NA	TRBJ1-5	NA	TRBV5-1	CASSLDVGSQPQHF	TGCGCCAGCAGCTTGGATGTGGGCAGTCAGCCCCAGCATTTT
NA	TRBJ2-7	NA	TRBV7-2	CASSRTYSYEQYF	TGTGCCAGCAGCCGGACTTACTCCTACGAGCAGTACTTC
NA	TRBJ1-5	NA	TRBV19	CASSLRDQPQHF	TGTGCCAGTAGTCTCCGTGATCAGCCCCAGCATTTT
NA	TRBJ2-1	NA	TRBV12-3/TRBV12-4	CASSLLPNEQFF	TGTGCCAGCAGTTTACTCCCGAATGAGCAGTTCTTC
NA	TRBJ2-7	NA	TRBV28	CATLSREQYF	TGTGCCACCCTTTCCCGGGAGCAGTACTTC
once	TRBJ2-1	TRBD2	TRBV28	CASSFLFSGRGSYNEQFF	TGTGCCAGCAGTTTTCTCTTTAGCGGGAGAGGATCCTACAATGAGCAGTTCTTC
NA	TRBJ2-3	NA	TRBV18	CASSVASTDTQYF	TGTGCCAGCTCAGTAGCGAGCACAGATACGCAGTATTTT
NA	TRBJ2-1	NA	TRBV9	CASSVARTGSYNEQFF	TGTGCCAGCAGCGTAGCTAGAACCGGCTCCTACAATGAGCAGTTCTTC
once	TRBJ1-2	NA	TRBV4-2	CASSQERRWGYTF	TGTGCCAGCAGCCAAGAACGCCGGTGGGGCTACACCTTC
NA	TRBJ2-1	TRBD2	TRBV6-1	CASSEVSSGSFFSSYNEQFF	TGTGCCAGCAGTGAGGTGTCTAGCGGGAGTTTTTTTAGCTCCTACAATGAGCAGTTCTTC
NA	TRBJ1-1	NA	TRBV6-5	CASSPDTWNTEAFF	TGTGCCAGCAGTCCCGACACTTGGAACACTGAAGCTTTCTTT
few	TRBJ2-1	NA	TRBV11-3	CASSLSQVAEQFF	TGTGCCAGCAGCTTATCGCAGGTGGCTGAGCAGTTCTTC